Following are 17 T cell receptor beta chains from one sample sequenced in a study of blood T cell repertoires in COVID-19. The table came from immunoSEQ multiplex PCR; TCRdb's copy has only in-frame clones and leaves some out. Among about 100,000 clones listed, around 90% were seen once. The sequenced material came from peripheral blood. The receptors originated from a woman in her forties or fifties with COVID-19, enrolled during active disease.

The CDR3 protein is CASSFLLGPQETQYF. CDR3 in DNA: TGTGCCAGCAGCTTCCTCCTAGGTCCACAAGAGACCCAGTACTTC. V and J are TRBV5-5 and TRBJ2-5; D ambiguous. Trimming stripped 2 bases from V and 2 bases from J, with 13 bases between. CDR3 length equals 15 residues. Germline V gene lookup returns CDR1 SGHKS and CDR2 YYEKEE (reference sequence).

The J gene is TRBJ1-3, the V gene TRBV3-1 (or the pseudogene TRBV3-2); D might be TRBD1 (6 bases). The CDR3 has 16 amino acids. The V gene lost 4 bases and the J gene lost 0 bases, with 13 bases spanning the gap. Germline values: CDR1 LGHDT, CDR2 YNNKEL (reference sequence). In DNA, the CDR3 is TGTGCCAGCAGCCCCCCGGGACACTACTCTGGAAACACCATATATTTT. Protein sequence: CASSPPGHYSGNTIYF.

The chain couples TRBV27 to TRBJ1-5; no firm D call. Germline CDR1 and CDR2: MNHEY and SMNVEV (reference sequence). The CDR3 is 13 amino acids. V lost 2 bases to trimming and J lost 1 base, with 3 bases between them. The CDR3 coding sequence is TGTGCCAGCAGTTTAAGCAGCAATCAGCCCCAGCATTTT. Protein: CASSLSSNQPQHF.

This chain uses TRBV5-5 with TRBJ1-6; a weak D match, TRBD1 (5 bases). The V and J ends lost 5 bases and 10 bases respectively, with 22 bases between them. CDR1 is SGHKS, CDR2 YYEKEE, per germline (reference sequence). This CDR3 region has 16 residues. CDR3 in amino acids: CASSYGGVPYGSPLHF. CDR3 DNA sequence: TGTGCCAGCAGTTACGGAGGGGTCCCCTATGGATCACCCCTCCACTTT.

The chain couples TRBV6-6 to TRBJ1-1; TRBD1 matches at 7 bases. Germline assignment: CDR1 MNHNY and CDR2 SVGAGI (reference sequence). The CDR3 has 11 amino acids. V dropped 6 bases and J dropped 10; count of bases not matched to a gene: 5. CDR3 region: CASSTDRVAFF. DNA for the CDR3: TGTGCCAGCAGCACCGACAGGGTAGCTTTCTTT.

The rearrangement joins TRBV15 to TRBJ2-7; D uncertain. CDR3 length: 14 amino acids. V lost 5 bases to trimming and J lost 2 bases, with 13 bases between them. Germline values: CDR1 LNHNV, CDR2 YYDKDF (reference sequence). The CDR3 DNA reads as TGTGCCACCAGCCAAACTTTACCTACCTACGAGCAGTACTTC. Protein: CATSQTLPTYEQYF.

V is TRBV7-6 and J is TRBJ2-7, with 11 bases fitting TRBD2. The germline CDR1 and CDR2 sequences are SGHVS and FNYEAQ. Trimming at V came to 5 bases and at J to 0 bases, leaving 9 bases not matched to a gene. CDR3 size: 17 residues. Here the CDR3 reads CASSPPSSGGLSYEQYF. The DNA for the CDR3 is TGTGCCAGCAGCCCCCCCTCTAGCGGGGGGCTCTCCTACGAGCAGTACTTC.

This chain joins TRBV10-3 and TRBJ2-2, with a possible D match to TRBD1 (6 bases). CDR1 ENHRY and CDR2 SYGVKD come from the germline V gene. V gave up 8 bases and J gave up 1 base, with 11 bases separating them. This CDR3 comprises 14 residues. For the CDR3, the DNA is TGTGCCATCCAGGGACACCAGAACACCGGGGAGCTGTTTTTT. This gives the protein CAIQGHQNTGELFF.

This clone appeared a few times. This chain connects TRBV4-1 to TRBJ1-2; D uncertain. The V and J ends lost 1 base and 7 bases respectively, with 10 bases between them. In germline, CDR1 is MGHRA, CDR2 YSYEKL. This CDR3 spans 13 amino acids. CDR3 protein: CASSQAGLGGYTF. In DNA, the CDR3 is TGCGCCAGCAGCCAAGCAGGTCTCGGTGGCTACACCTTC.

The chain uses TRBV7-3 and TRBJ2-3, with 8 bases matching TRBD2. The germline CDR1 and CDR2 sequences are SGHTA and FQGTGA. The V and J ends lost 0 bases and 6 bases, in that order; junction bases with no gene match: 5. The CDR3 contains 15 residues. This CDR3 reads CASSLTRGATDTQYF. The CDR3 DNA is TGTGCCAGCAGCTTAACGCGGGGGGCCACGGATACGCAGTATTTT.

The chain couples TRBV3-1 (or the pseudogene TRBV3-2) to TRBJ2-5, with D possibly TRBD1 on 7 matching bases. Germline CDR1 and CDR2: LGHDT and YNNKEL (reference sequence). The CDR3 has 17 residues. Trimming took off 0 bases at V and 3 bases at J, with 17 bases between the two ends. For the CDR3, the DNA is TGTGCCAGCAGCCAAGATAGCGTCAGGGGGGAAAAAGAGACCCAGTACTTC. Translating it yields CASSQDSVRGEKETQYF.

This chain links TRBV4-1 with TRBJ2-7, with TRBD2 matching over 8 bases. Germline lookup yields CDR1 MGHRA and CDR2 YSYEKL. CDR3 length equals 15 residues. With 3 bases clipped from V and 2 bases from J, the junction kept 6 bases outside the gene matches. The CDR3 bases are TGCGCCAGCAGCCAGCATAGCGGGGCCGCCTACGAGCAGTACTTC. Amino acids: CASSQHSGAAYEQYF.

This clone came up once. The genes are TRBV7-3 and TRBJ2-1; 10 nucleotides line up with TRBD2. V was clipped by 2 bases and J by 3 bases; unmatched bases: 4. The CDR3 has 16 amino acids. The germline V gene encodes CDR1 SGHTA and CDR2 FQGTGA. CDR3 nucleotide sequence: TGTGCCAGCAGCTTACTAGCGGGGGTGGACTACAATGAGCAGTTCTTC. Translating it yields CASSLLAGVDYNEQFF.

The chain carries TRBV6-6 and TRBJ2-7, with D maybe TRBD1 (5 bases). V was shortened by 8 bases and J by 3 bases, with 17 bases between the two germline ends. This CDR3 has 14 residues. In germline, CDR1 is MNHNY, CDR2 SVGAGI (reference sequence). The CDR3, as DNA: TGTGCCAGCCAACAGCCCGACAGTTTCTACGAGCAGTACTTC. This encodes CASQQPDSFYEQYF.

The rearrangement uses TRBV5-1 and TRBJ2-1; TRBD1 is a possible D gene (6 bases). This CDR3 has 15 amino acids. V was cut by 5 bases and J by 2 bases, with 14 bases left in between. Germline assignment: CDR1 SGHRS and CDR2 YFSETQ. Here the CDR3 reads CASRQPGGAYNEQFF. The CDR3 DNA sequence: TGCGCCAGCAGGCAACCTGGGGGCGCCTACAATGAGCAGTTCTTC.

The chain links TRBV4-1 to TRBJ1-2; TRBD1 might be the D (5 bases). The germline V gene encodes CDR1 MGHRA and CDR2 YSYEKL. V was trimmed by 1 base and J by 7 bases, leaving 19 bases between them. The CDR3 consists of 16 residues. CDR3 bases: TGCGCCAGCAGCCAAGGATCAGGGCGGCTTTTGGGTGGCTACACCTTC. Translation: CASSQGSGRLLGGYTF.

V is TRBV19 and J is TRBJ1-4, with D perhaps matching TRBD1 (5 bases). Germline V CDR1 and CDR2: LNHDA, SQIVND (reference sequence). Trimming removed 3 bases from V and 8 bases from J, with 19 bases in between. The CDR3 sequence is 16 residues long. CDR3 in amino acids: CASSISGPPPGEKLFF. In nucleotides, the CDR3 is TGTGCCAGTAGTATTTCAGGCCCACCGCCAGGGGAAAAACTGTTTTTT.